The rows below give T cell receptor beta chains drawn from one sample of a study of blood T cell repertoires in COVID-19. Sequencing was performed with immunoSEQ multiplex PCR; in TCRdb, only in-frame clones are kept and a portion is missing. This table has about 61,000 clones, approximately 84% appearing once. The sample comprised peripheral blood. Source of these receptors: a human donor in a cohort sampled during active COVID-19. The conserved cysteine and the conserved F or W are not part of the CDR3 here. Fields, in order: CDR3 protein, V gene.

ASSYSPRVGYGYT | TRBV6-2/TRBV6-3
ASSRKPGLAYQETQY | TRBV7-8
ASSQVPGQGADQPQH | TRBV4-2
ASSLLRSNQPQH | TRBV27
ASSGTGFGKLF | TRBV2
ASSSLLESSYEQY | TRBV28
ASSGTQGTEQY | TRBV9
ASRPGWGSGYT | TRBV27
ASSSLTQTGGLLDTQY | TRBV11-2
AYRTSGYNEQF | TRBV5-4
ASSVLTTSTDTQY | TRBV9
ASSALSNQPQH | TRBV2
ASSDSRRQGNEQF | TRBV10-1
ASREERQGPAPYDQPQH | TRBV7-9
ASSNSGTSGRNEQF | TRBV28
ASRDLSYVEQF | TRBV6-5
ASSYTWTGSAEKLF | TRBV6-5
ASGLVSPGQGLLFGGNTIY | TRBV12-5
ASSLGTEYYGYT | TRBV7-9
ASSATGPSYEQY | TRBV4-1
ASLRDRGLSTEAF | TRBV18
ASSFTGSRDGELF | TRBV5-1
EGGASNQPQH | TRBV5-3
ASSSGTSGPEGQF | TRBV7-2
SVERPDEGETQY | TRBV29-1
ASRNSGSGADTQY | TRBV6-4
ASSGIQGAHGYT | TRBV4-1
ASSPIVDEQF | TRBV7-9
ASTLNRASGSPLH | TRBV19
ASSSSGREYTGELF | TRBV5-1
ASSRDRGTYDEQF | TRBV10-1
SVGPLSNEQF | TRBV29-1
ASSLDVRSTDTQY | TRBV5-4
ASSQGLEAGELF | TRBV5-6
ASSPGGLAVSYNEQF | TRBV19